This T cell receptor beta chain was recorded in a study of blood T cell repertoires in COVID-19. Background on the study: Samples representing acute and convalescent COVID-19 were sourced from the United States, Italy and Spain.

Assay: immunoSEQ multiplex PCR; the TCRdb copy retains only in-frame clones and omits some. This sample yields approximately 93,000 clones, of which less than 80% are seen a single time; about an eighth belongs to the top ten. The CDR3 totals 15 residues. V was clipped by 5 bases and J by 2 bases, with 13 bases between them. The germline V gene has CDR1 SGHVS and CDR2 FNYEAQ. The receptor was derived from a woman aged 80 or over with acute or convalescent COVID-19. The chain employs TRBV7-6 and TRBJ2-1; no clear D gene. The sequencing sample was made of peripheral blood. The DNA for the CDR3 is TGTGCCAGCAGCGCCCACAAACCCCCCTACAATGAGCAGTTCTTC. It encodes CASSAHKPPYNEQFF.